Presented here are 32 T cell receptor beta chains from one specimen sequenced in a study of blood T cell repertoires in COVID-19. Repertoires were generated with immunoSEQ multiplex PCR, while TCRdb's copy carries only in-frame clones and drops some. This sample yields about 310,000 clones, of which roughly 89% are seen a single time; about 9.8% belongs to the top ten. Sequencing was performed on PBMCs or T cells enriched from blood (not recorded which). The receptors derive from a woman in her late teens or twenties who had recovered from COVID-19.

The chain uses TRBV5-1 and TRBJ2-1; TRBD1 agrees at 10 bases. The CDR3 contains 15 residues. Germline V lookup: CDR1 SGHRS, CDR2 YFSETQ. V shed 3 bases and J 5 bases; nucleotides not matched to a gene: 5. This CDR3 reads CASSWGQGLNNEQFF. CDR3 bases: TGCGCCAGCAGCTGGGGACAGGGGTTGAACAATGAGCAGTTCTTC.

The V gene is TRBV11-2, the J gene TRBJ2-7; D remains unclear. The CDR3 totals 14 residues. Germline-derived CDR1 and CDR2 are SGHAT and FQNNGV. V lost 5 bases to trimming and J lost 5 bases, with 16 bases between them. The CDR3 loop is CASSHSPISDEQYF. In nucleotides, the CDR3 is TGTGCCAGCAGCCATTCTCCGATCTCGGACGAGCAGTACTTC.

The chain recombines TRBV19 with TRBJ2-1; the match to TRBD2 covers 12 bases. V trimming: 3 bases; J trimming: 4 bases; junction bases outside the gene matches: 1. CDR3 length: 15 residues. Per the germline V gene, CDR1 is LNHDA and CDR2 is SQIVND (reference sequence). The CDR3 sequence is CASSMLAGGYNEQFF. The CDR3 DNA follows: TGTGCCAGTAGTATGCTAGCGGGAGGGTACAATGAGCAGTTCTTC.

This chain joins TRBV19 and TRBJ1-1, with TRBD1 matching 10 bases. The CDR3 sequence is 15 residues long. Per the germline V gene, CDR1 is LNHDA and CDR2 is SQIVND (reference sequence). V shed 6 bases, J shed 4 bases, and the junction held 8 bases outside the gene matches. CDR3 loop: CASRTKGQGSTEAFF. The CDR3 coding sequence is TGTGCCAGTAGGACGAAGGGACAGGGGAGCACTGAAGCTTTCTTT.

V and J are TRBV7-2 and TRBJ1-6; 8 nucleotides align to TRBD1. The J segment lost 10 bases and the V segment lost 3 bases, leaving 11 bases of the junction unmatched. The germline V gene encodes CDR1 SGHTA and CDR2 FQGNSA. The CDR3 has 16 amino acids. CDR3 protein: CASSLDREAGGSPLHF. Here the CDR3 DNA reads TGTGCCAGCAGCTTGGACAGGGAGGCGGGTGGATCACCCCTCCACTTT.

The chain combines TRBV19 with TRBJ1-1, with D possibly TRBD1 on 5 matching bases. Trimming took off 6 bases at V and 11 bases at J, with 16 bases between the two ends. Germline CDR1 is LNHDA and CDR2 is SQIVND (reference sequence). The CDR3 spans 12 residues. The CDR3, as DNA: TGTGCCAGTAGATGGGGCAGGGAATCGGCTTTCTTT. Translated: CASRWGRESAFF.

The chain uses TRBV19 and TRBJ1-1; 7 positions match TRBD1. The CDR3 is 11 residues long. Trimming cost V 6 bases and J 6 bases; bases outside gene matches: 1. Per germline, CDR1 LNHDA and CDR2 SQIVND (reference sequence). This CDR3 is CASSGTAEAFF. The CDR3 bases are TGTGCCAGTAGCGGGACAGCTGAAGCTTTCTTT. The variable domain in full, with the rest retrieved from reference TRBV19 and TRBJ1-1, is DGGITQSPKYLFRKEGQNVTLSCEQNLNHDAMYWYRQDPGQGLRLIYYSQIVNDFQKGDIAEGYSVSREKKESFPLTVTSAQKNPTAFYLCASSGTAEAFFGQGTRLTVV.

This CDR3 is CASSVEVSGATGEQFF. CDR3 bases: TGTGCCAGCAGCGTAGAAGTTAGCGGGGCCACGGGCGAGCAGTTCTTC. V is TRBV9 and J is TRBJ2-1; TRBD2 matches at 8 bases. The CDR3 is 16 residues long. Germline CDR1 SGDLS, CDR2 YYNGEE. The V segment lost 0 bases and the J segment 10 bases; nucleotides outside the gene matches: 12.

This clone was found once. The chain combines TRBV9 with TRBJ1-2, with 8 bases aligning to TRBD1. The J segment lost 0 bases and the V segment lost 1 base, leaving 8 bases of the junction unmatched. Germline lookup yields CDR1 SGDLS and CDR2 YYNGEE. The length of the CDR3 is 17 residues. Here the CDR3 reads CASSVLSGGLPNYGYTF. As DNA, the CDR3 is TGTGCCAGCAGCGTATTGTCAGGGGGCCTACCTAACTATGGCTACACCTTC.

The table lists this clone with a count of one. The CDR3 region is CASSPGGTGLTSYEQYF. In DNA, the CDR3 is TGTGCCAGCAGCCCAGGAGGGACAGGTCTGACCTCCTACGAGCAGTACTTC. The V gene is TRBV7-8, the J gene TRBJ2-7; the match to TRBD1 covers 8 bases. The CDR3 runs to 17 residues. With V trimmed by 5 bases and J by 0 bases, 12 bases remained unmatched. Germline V gene lookup returns CDR1 SGHVS and CDR2 FQNEAQ.

The chain carries TRBV19 and TRBJ1-3; perhaps TRBD1 as D (6 bases). The CDR3 sequence is 14 residues long. Per germline, CDR1 LNHDA and CDR2 SQIVND (reference sequence). V lost 7 bases and J lost 0, with 10 bases in between. Written as DNA, the CDR3 is TGTGCCAGTAATACAGGGTTCTCTGGAAACACCATATATTTT. Its translation is CASNTGFSGNTIYF.

This sequence joins TRBV28 and TRBJ2-7, with D perhaps matching TRBD2 (6 bases). The germline CDR1 and CDR2 sequences are MDHEN and SYDVKM. The CDR3 length is 17 residues. V lost 2 bases and J 1 base, leaving 18 bases between the germline ends. The chain's CDR3 is CASSLTYARGFSYEQYF. In DNA form, the CDR3 reads TGTGCCAGCAGTTTAACTTACGCGCGGGGTTTTTCCTACGAGCAGTACTTC.

The rearrangement joins TRBV27 to TRBJ1-2; D is unclear. There are 20 residues in the CDR3. Trimming took 6 bases from V and 2 from J, leaving 31 bases between them. Germline V gene sequence: CDR1 MNHEY, CDR2 SMNVEV (reference sequence). The CDR3 DNA follows: TGTGCCAGCAGCCCGTCCCCATATAGAGGTTTGTATGGTGGAAACTATGGCTACACCTTC. Encoded protein: CASSPSPYRGLYGGNYGYTF.

This clone appeared once. The J gene is TRBJ1-6, the V gene TRBV3-1 (or the pseudogene TRBV3-2), with a weak D call TRBD1 (6 bases). This CDR3 has 21 residues. V gave up 5 bases and J gave up 0 bases, with 26 bases separating them. From germline, CDR1 is LGHDT and CDR2 YNNKEL (reference sequence). This CDR3 is CASSGRIGGALFSSYNSPLHF. The CDR3, as DNA: TGTGCCAGCAGCGGACGCATCGGGGGGGCCCTCTTTAGCTCCTATAATTCACCCCTCCACTTT.

The chain has TRBV7-2 and TRBJ2-1, with D maybe TRBD2 (5 bases). Per the germline V gene, CDR1 is SGHTA and CDR2 is FQGNSA. V dropped 0 bases and J dropped 4 bases, with 10 bases sitting between them. The CDR3 spans 15 residues. In DNA, the CDR3 is TGTGCCAGCAGCTTAGCGGGAGTGGCATACAATGAGCAGTTCTTC. This gives the protein CASSLAGVAYNEQFF.

The rearrangement links TRBV7-9 to TRBJ2-7; 7 bases align to TRBD2. The CDR3 covers 13 residues. Per germline, CDR1 SEHNR and CDR2 FQNEAQ (reference sequence). The V gene end was trimmed by 4 bases and the J gene end by 3 bases; junction bases not matched to a gene: 3. The CDR3 region is CASSSPGGYEQYF. The DNA for the CDR3 is TGTGCCAGCAGCTCCCCGGGGGGCTACGAGCAGTACTTC.

The chain couples TRBV19 to TRBJ2-7, with TRBD2 matching 7 bases. Germline loops: CDR1 LNHDA, CDR2 SQIVND (reference sequence). V lost 5 bases and J lost 1; bases outside the gene matches: 8. This CDR3 comprises 15 residues. The CDR3 is CASSFLAGDSYEQYF. The CDR3 DNA sequence: TGTGCCAGTAGTTTTTTGGCGGGGGATTCCTACGAGCAGTACTTC.

The chain couples TRBV13 to TRBJ2-2, with 14 nucleotides matching TRBD2. The V gene's germline CDR1 is PRHDT and CDR2 FYEKMQ (reference sequence). V dropped 4 bases and J dropped 2; count of bases not matched to a gene: 6. This CDR3 has 18 residues. The chain's CDR3 is CASSYGTSGGPNTGELFF. CDR3 bases: TGTGCCAGCAGCTATGGGACTAGCGGGGGCCCTAACACCGGGGAGCTGTTTTTT. Full variable domain (outside the CDR3, taken from reference TRBV13 and TRBJ2-2): AAGVIQSPRHLIKEKRETATLKCYPIPRHDTVYWYQQGPGQDPQFLISFYEKMQSDKGSIPDRFSAQQFSDYHSELNMSSLELGDSALYFCASSYGTSGGPNTGELFFGEGSRLTVL.

The chain carries TRBV28 and TRBJ1-2, with 8 bases aligning to TRBD1. Trimming at V came to 5 bases and at J to 8 bases, leaving 10 bases not matched to a gene. CDR3 length: 14 amino acids. Germline CDR1 reads MDHEN; CDR2 reads SYDVKM. The CDR3 sequence is CASSKTGARGGYTF. For the CDR3, the DNA is TGTGCCAGCAGTAAGACAGGGGCGAGGGGCGGCTACACCTTC.

The rearrangement links TRBV11-1 to TRBJ2-1, with D hard to call. Deletions cut 4 bases from V and 9 bases from J, with 10 bases between. This CDR3 is 12 amino acids long. Per the germline V gene, CDR1 is SGHAT and CDR2 is FQDESV (reference sequence). This CDR3 reads CASSYGVGEQFF. CDR3 DNA sequence: TGTGCCAGCAGCTATGGAGTCGGTGAGCAGTTCTTC.

With regard to this clone: One end of the junction varies from germline; a read error may be responsible. The genes are TRBV2 and TRBJ1-3; perhaps TRBD1 as D (5 bases). The CDR3 has 12 residues. Germline V gives CDR1 SNHLY, CDR2 FYNNEI. The CDR3, as DNA: TGTGCCAGCAGCGAAGGGGCAAACACCATATATTTT. Protein sequence: CASSEGANTIYF.

The chain uses TRBV2 and TRBJ2-7, with 9 bases fitting TRBD2. This CDR3 is built from 16 residues. Trimming cost V 0 bases and J 3 bases; bases outside gene matches: 6. Germline values: CDR1 SNHLY, CDR2 FYNNEI. CDR3 protein: CASSEALAGKIYEQYF. DNA for the CDR3: TGTGCCAGCAGTGAAGCTCTAGCGGGGAAGATCTACGAGCAGTACTTC. The full variable domain, with the rest looked up from reference TRBV2 and TRBJ2-7, is EPEVTQTPSHQVTQMGQEVILRCVPISNHLYFYWYRQILGQKVEFLVSFYNNEISEKSEIFDDQFSVERPDGSNFTLKIRSTKLEDSAMYFCASSEALAGKIYEQYFGPGTRLTVT.

V gene TRBV7-9 combines with J gene TRBJ1-6, with no clear D. The CDR3 extends over 14 amino acids. The V gene lost 2 bases and the J gene lost 7 bases, with 9 bases spanning the gap. Germline V gene data show CDR1 as SEHNR and CDR2 as FQNEAQ (reference sequence). CDR3 loop: CASSLSAVNSPLHF. The DNA of the CDR3 is TGTGCCAGCAGCTTATCGGCGGTGAATTCACCCCTCCACTTT. Drawing the rest from reference TRBV7-9 and TRBJ1-6, the complete variable domain is DTGVSQNPRHKITKRGQNVTFRCDPISEHNRLYWYRQTLGQGPEFLTYFQNEAQLEKSRLLSDRFSAERPKGSFSTLEIQRTEQGDSAMYLCASSLSAVNSPLHFGNGTRLTVT.

The genes are TRBV28 and TRBJ1-6, with 7 bases matching TRBD1. The junction had 13 bases not matched to a gene; V was cut back by 7 bases and J by 13 bases. The CDR3 loop spans 14 amino acids. CDR1 is MDHEN, CDR2 SYDVKM, per germline. In nucleotides, the CDR3 is TGTGCCAGCACCGCGACAGGGTTCTACGCCCCCCTCCACTTT. It codes for CASTATGFYAPLHF.

This sequence joins TRBV28 and TRBJ2-7; TRBD1 aligns across 9 bases. V lost 3 bases and J lost 3; bases outside the gene matches: 9. This CDR3 has 16 amino acids. The germline V gene encodes CDR1 MDHEN and CDR2 SYDVKM. CDR3 region: CASSLGQGRGLYEQYF. The CDR3 DNA reads as TGTGCCAGCAGTTTGGGACAGGGTAGGGGTCTCTACGAGCAGTACTTC.

V usage is TRBV11-2 and J usage is TRBJ2-7; 9 nucleotides line up with TRBD2. V gave up 4 bases and J gave up 3 bases; unmatched junction bases: 10. Germline loops: CDR1 SGHAT, CDR2 FQNNGV. The CDR3 totals 16 residues. The CDR3 coding sequence is TGTGCCAGCAGCTCAAATAGCGGGGGTCGTTACTACGAGCAGTACTTC. It encodes CASSSNSGGRYYEQYF.

The chain employs TRBV4-3 and TRBJ1-2; 7 bases are shared with TRBD1. Germline CDR1 is LGHNA and CDR2 is YSLEER. The CDR3 sequence is 16 residues long. The junction had 9 bases not matched to a gene; V was cut back by 2 bases and J by 3 bases. Written as DNA, the CDR3 is TGCGCCAGCAGCCAAACCCTACAGGGGCCCCACTATGGCTACACCTTC. It codes for CASSQTLQGPHYGYTF.

This clone appeared a few times. The V call is TRBV7-9, the J call TRBJ2-5; a weak D match, TRBD2 (6 bases). The germline gives CDR1 SEHNR, CDR2 FQNEAQ (reference sequence). The CDR3 length is 14 residues. V lost 2 bases and J lost 2, with 9 bases in between. The CDR3 DNA sequence: TGTGCCAGCAGCTTACTCGGGGGACAAGAGACCCAGTACTTC. Translating it yields CASSLLGGQETQYF.

The rearrangement joins TRBV7-2 to TRBJ2-3; 8 bases map to TRBD2. This CDR3 spans 18 amino acids. Trimming took 4 bases from V and 1 from J; bases not matched to a gene: 13. Per germline, CDR1 SGHTA and CDR2 FQGNSA. CDR3 sequence reads: CASSWTSSPFPRTDTQYF. The CDR3 bases are TGTGCCAGCAGCTGGACTAGCTCCCCCTTTCCTCGCACAGATACGCAGTATTTT.

The chain combines TRBV5-6 with TRBJ2-7; the match to TRBD2 covers 12 bases. V shed 2 bases and J 2 bases; nucleotides not matched to a gene: 8. CDR3 length equals 17 residues. The V gene's germline CDR1 is SGHDT and CDR2 YYEEEE. The CDR3 DNA is TGTGCCAGCAGCTTTCCGACTAGCGGGAGAATAACCTACGAGCAGTACTTC. This encodes CASSFPTSGRITYEQYF.

This chain links TRBV27 with TRBJ1-6, with D possibly being TRBD1 (6 bases). The V gene lost 5 bases and the J gene lost 0 bases, with 14 bases spanning the gap. The CDR3 length is 17 residues. CDR1 is MNHEY and CDR2 is SMNVEV in the germline V gene (reference sequence). The CDR3 here is CASSGRDMSSYNSPLHF. CDR3 nucleotide sequence: TGTGCCAGCAGTGGGAGGGACATGAGCTCCTATAATTCACCCCTCCACTTT.

This clone was counted a single time. This chain links TRBV4-1 with TRBJ2-5; 7 bases map to TRBD2. The germline CDR1 and CDR2 sequences are MGHRA and YSYEKL. Germline trimming cut 2 bases from V and 5 bases from J; bases unmatched to any gene: 14. The CDR3 extends over 17 amino acids. Here the CDR3 DNA reads TGCGCCAGCAGCCAAAAAGAGGGCGGGAGTCACGGGGAGACCCAGTACTTC. Translated, it gives CASSQKEGGSHGETQYF.